This T cell receptor beta chain was observed in a study of T cells in tuberculosis. In the study overall: Sequenced TCRs come from CD1B-GMM tetramer-binding T cells.

After thawing and overnight rest, PBMC were stained with GMM-loaded CD1B tetramer, viability dye and anti-CD3 for sorting. C32 glucose monomycolate from Rhodococcus equi was loaded onto the CD1B tetramers. Tetramer-negative cells, about 94,000 per donor, were also sorted. Germline values: CDR1 LGHNT, CDR2 FRNRAP. CDR3 length: 18 amino acids. V was clipped by 7 bases and J by 2 bases; unmatched bases: 11. TCRdb's table, derived via immunoSEQ multiplex PCR, lists solely in-frame clones and lacks some. The sample carries roughly 60,000 clones, 81% recorded once. Overall study results and limits: Low-affinity CD1B-GMM tetramer-binding T cells may have been missed.

Sequenced input: CD1b-GMM tetramer-negative cells sorted from PBMCs. The clonotype was recovered from an adult woman with latent tuberculosis. The chain couples TRBV12-5 to TRBJ2-1, with 13 bases identical to TRBD2. Here the CDR3 reads CASALGLAGESAYNEQFF. CDR3 sequence (DNA): TGTGCTAGTGCCCTTGGACTAGCGGGAGAATCCGCCTACAATGAGCAGTTCTTC.